Included here is one T cell receptor beta chain sequence, with context. As processed by the authors: Reference gene primer amplification gave estimated nucleated cell counts. The table came from immunoSEQ multiplex PCR; TCRdb's copy has only in-frame clones and leaves some out. Clone size and V and J calls were adopted from that table, with D and trimming inferred from the DNA. The sample comprises around 300,000 clones, around 91% of which are singletons, and about 1% rests with the top ten. Enrolment of Seattle patients took place during active infection, and they were followed longitudinally. This sample was included in a study of blood T cell repertoires in COVID-19. Study-level information: The United States, Italy and Spain were the sources of the acute and convalescent COVID-19 samples.

The CDR3 length is 15 residues. CDR1 DFQATT and CDR2 SNEGSKA come from the germline V gene (reference sequence). With V trimmed by 3 bases and J by 2 bases, 6 bases remained unmatched. The TCR comes from a woman in her forties with COVID-19, enrolled during active disease. The chain couples TRBV20-1 to TRBJ2-2; TRBD2 agrees at 7 bases. Material: peripheral blood. The CDR3 loop reads CSASGGLSNTGELFF. Here the CDR3 DNA reads TGCAGTGCTAGTGGGGGACTAAGCAACACCGGGGAGCTGTTTTTT.